This T cell receptor (beta chain) emerged from a study of control samples from healthy donors and cancer patients. The germline V gene encodes CDR1 GTSNPN and CDR2 SVGIG (reference sequence). Deletions cut 0 bases from V and 4 bases from J, with 12 bases between. This CDR3 spans 15 amino acids. Sequenced by immunoSEQ multiplex PCR; TCRdb stores in-frame clones only, minus some. This table has roughly 73,000 clones, approximately 80% appearing once. Sequencing input: blood. The origin of this receptor is a man in his fifties in good health. The V call is TRBV30, the J call TRBJ2-2; D gene unclear. The CDR3 DNA is TGTGCCTGGAGTGTACCTTTTTGGGCCACCGGGGAGCTGTTTTTT. Translated: CAWSVPFWATGELFF.